The 5 T cell receptor beta chains reported below all come from one sample, sequenced in a study of T cells after somatic rescue of genetic block. TCRdb's copy holds only in-frame clones and misses some; the assay was immunoSEQ multiplex PCR. The table has 45,000 to 55,000 clones, roughly 96% seen once. Source material: peripheral blood mononuclear cells (PBMCs). Receptors were obtained from a child less than two years old.

The chain carries TRBV5-5 and TRBJ1-3; no definite D call. V was clipped by 0 bases and J by 1 base, with 11 bases between them. The germline CDR1 and CDR2 sequences are SGHKS and YYEKEE (reference sequence). The CDR3 length is 16 residues. CDR3 residues: CASSLGREKSGNTIYF. In nucleotides, the CDR3 is TGTGCCAGCAGCTTGGGGCGGGAGAAGTCTGGAAACACCATATATTTT.

This clone was picked up one time. The rearrangement uses TRBV4-1 and TRBJ1-6, with 7 positions matching TRBD1. After removal of 1 base from V and 9 bases from J, the junction contained 9 bases not matched to a gene. CDR1 MGHRA and CDR2 YSYEKL come from the germline V gene. This CDR3 has 16 residues. The CDR3 spells CASSQVQGNYGSPLHF. The CDR3 coding sequence is TGCGCCAGCAGCCAAGTACAGGGGAATTACGGTTCACCCCTCCACTTT.

The genes are TRBV27 and TRBJ2-1; 12 nucleotides agree with TRBD2. Germline CDR1 and CDR2: MNHEY and SMNVEV (reference sequence). The CDR3 runs to 16 residues. V dropped 3 bases and J dropped 8; count of bases not matched to a gene: 8. The CDR3 nucleotides are TGTGCCAGCAGTTTTACCCTAGCGGGAGGGCCCGATGAGCAGTTCTTC. Protein sequence: CASSFTLAGGPDEQFF.

This sequence joins TRBV12-5 and TRBJ2-1; 12 bases are shared with TRBD2. Trimming cost V 1 base and J 8 bases; bases outside gene matches: 0. The germline CDR1 and CDR2 sequences are LGHNT and FRNRAP. The CDR3 loop spans 14 amino acids. For the CDR3, the DNA is TGTGCTAGTGGTTTGGGACTAGCGGGAGATGAGCAGTTCTTC. It yields the protein CASGLGLAGDEQFF.

This chain uses TRBV28 with TRBJ2-7; TRBD2 matches at 9 bases. The CDR3 totals 15 residues. V was clipped by 1 base and J by 6 bases; unmatched bases: 7. CDR1 and CDR2 (germline): MDHEN, SYDVKM. The CDR3 loop reads CASSLSAGGPGEQYF. The CDR3 coding sequence is TGTGCCAGCAGTTTATCGGCGGGAGGGCCCGGCGAGCAGTACTTC.